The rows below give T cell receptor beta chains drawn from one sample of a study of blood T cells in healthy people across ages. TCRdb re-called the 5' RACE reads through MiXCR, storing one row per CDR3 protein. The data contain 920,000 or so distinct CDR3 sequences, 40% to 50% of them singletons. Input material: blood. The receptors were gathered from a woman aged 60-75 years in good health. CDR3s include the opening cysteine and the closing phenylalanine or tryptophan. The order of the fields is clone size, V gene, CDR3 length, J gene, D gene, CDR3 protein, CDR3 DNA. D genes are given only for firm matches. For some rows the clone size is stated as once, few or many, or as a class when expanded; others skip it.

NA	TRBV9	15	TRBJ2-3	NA	CASSYIAGLTDTQYF	TGTGCCAGCAGCTACATCGCGGGGCTCACAGATACGCAGTATTTT
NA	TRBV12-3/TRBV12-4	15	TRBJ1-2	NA	CASSLHRDGPYGYTF	TGTGCCAGCAGTCTCCACCGGGACGGGCCCTATGGCTACACCTTC
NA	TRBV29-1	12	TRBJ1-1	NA	CSAGHGIAEAFF	TGCAGCGCGGGACATGGAATCGCTGAAGCTTTCTTT
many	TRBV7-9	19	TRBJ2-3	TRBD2	CASSFGRTSGRRVADTQYF	TGTGCCAGCAGCTTCGGTAGAACTAGCGGACGGAGAGTGGCAGATACGCAGTATTTT
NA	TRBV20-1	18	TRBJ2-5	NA	CSARTPIVGSRSQWSQYF	TGCAGTGCTAGAACCCCAATTGTCGGTTCGCGGTCCCAATGGTCCCAGTACTTC
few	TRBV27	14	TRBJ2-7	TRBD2	CASKRVAGYYEQYF	TGTGCCAGCAAAAGGGTAGCGGGATACTACGAGCAGTACTTC
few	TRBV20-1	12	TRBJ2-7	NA	CSAERTADEQYF	TGCAGTGCAGAAAGGACAGCAGACGAGCAGTACTTC
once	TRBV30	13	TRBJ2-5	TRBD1	CAWSGGTGHYQYF	TGTGCCTGGAGCGGCGGGACAGGGCATTATCAGTACTTC
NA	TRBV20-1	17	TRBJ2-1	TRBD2	CSARGGPGTSIYNEQFF	TGCAGTGCTAGAGGGGGACCCGGGACTAGTATCTACAATGAGCAGTTCTTC
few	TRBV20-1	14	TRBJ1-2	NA	CSARRGVANYGYTF	TGCAGTGCTAGAAGGGGGGTCGCTAACTATGGCTACACCTTC
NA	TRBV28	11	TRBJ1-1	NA	CASSFSPEAFF	TGTGCCAGCAGTTTCAGCCCCGAAGCTTTCTTT
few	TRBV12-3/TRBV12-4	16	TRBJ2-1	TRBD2	CASSPSGLAGGNEQFF	TGTGCCAGCAGCCCCTCGGGACTAGCGGGAGGGAATGAGCAGTTCTTC
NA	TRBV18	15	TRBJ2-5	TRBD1	CASSPGQGDRREQYF	TGTGCCAGCTCACCGGGACAGGGGGACCGTAGGGAGCAGTACTTC
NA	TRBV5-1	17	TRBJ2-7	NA	CASSLEVLSRQVYEQYF	TGCGCCAGCAGCTTGGAGGTCCTATCACGACAGGTCTACGAGCAGTACTTC
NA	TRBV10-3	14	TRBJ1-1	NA	CAISEHYSGTEAFF	TGTGCCATCAGTGAACATTACAGCGGCACTGAAGCTTTCTTT
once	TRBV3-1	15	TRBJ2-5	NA	CASSQDRGPQETQYF	TGTGCCAGCAGCCAAGATCGCGGGCCCCAAGAGACCCAGTACTTC
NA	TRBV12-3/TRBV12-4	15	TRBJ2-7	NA	CASSPGQGRYYEQYF	TGTGCCAGCAGTCCCGGGCAGGGCCGTTACTACGAGCAGTACTTC
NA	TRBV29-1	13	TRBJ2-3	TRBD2	CSVSTSGQNTQYF	TGCAGCGTTTCGACTAGCGGGCAAAATACGCAGTATTTT
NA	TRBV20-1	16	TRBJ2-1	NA	CSARGQGGLGVNEQFF	TGCAGTGCTAGAGGCCAGGGGGGTTTGGGAGTCAATGAGCAGTTCTTC
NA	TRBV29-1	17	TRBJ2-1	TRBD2	CSVEGGLAKSSYNEQFF	TGCAGCGTTGAGGGGGGACTAGCGAAAAGCTCCTACAATGAGCAGTTCTTC
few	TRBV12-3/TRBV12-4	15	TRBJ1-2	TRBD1	CASSLRDRVLYGYTF	TGTGCCAGCAGTTTAAGGGACAGGGTTCTCTATGGCTACACCTTC
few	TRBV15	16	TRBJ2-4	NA	CATSSTSGGAKNIQYF	TGTGCCACCAGCAGTACCTCTGGGGGGGCCAAAAACATTCAGTACTTC
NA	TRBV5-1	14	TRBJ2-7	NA	CASSLNDRVHEQYF	TGCGCCAGCAGCTTGAACGACAGAGTCCACGAGCAGTACTTC
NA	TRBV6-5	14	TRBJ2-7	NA	CASGESGQDTRRYF	TGTGCCAGCGGCGAATCGGGCCAAGACACACGGCGGTACTTC
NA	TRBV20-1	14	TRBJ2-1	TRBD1	CSARGDRSHNEQFF	TGCAGTGCTAGGGGGGACAGGTCCCACAATGAGCAGTTCTTC
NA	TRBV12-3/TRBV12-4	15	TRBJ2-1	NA	CASQLTEGWYNEQFF	TGTGCCAGCCAACTGACAGAGGGTTGGTACAATGAGCAGTTCTTC
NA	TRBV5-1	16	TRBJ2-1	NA	CASSLMGDRSYNEQFF	TGCGCCAGCAGCTTGATGGGGGATCGCTCCTACAATGAGCAGTTCTTC
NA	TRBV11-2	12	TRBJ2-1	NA	CASSLNHNEQFF	TGTGCCAGCAGCTTAAACCACAATGAGCAGTTCTTC
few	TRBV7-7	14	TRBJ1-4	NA	CASSAGRADEKLFF	TGTGCCAGCAGCGCGGGGAGGGCGGATGAAAAACTGTTTTTT
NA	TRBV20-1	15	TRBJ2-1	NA	CSARVKEISYNEQFF	TGCAGTGCTAGAGTAAAGGAGATCTCCTACAATGAGCAGTTCTTC
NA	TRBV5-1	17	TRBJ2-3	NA	CAGTVDMRSRVADTQYF	TGCGCCGGCACCGTTGATATGAGGTCCCGGGTGGCAGATACGCAGTATTTT
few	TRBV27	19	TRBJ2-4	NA	CASSSLNTGTILAKNIQYF	TGTGCCAGCAGTTCCTTAAATACGGGCACGATACTAGCCAAAAACATTCAGTACTTC
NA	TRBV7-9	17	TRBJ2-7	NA	CASSHPSGVRSYNEQYF	TGTGCCAGCAGCCACCCGAGCGGTGTGCGGTCCTACAATGAGCAGTACTTC
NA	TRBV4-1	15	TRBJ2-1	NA	CASSQAGESYYEQFF	TGCGCCAGCAGCCAAGCGGGAGAGTCCTACTATGAGCAGTTCTTC
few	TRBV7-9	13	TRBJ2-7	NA	CASSSRGSGEQYF	TGTGCCAGCAGCTCTCGGGGATCGGGCGAGCAGTACTTC
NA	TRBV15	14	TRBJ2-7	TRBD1	CATSKRTGGNEQYF	TGTGCCACCAGCAAGCGGACAGGGGGAAACGAGCAGTACTTC
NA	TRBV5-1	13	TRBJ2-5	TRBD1	CASATGRGETQYF	TGCGCCAGCGCGACAGGGCGAGGGGAGACCCAGTACTTC
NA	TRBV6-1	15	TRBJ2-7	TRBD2	CASSESGLAIYEQYF	TGTGCCAGCAGTGAATCTGGACTAGCCATCTACGAGCAGTACTTC
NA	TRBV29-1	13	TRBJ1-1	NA	CSVSTGSNTEVFF	TGCAGCGTCTCGACAGGTTCCAACACTGAAGTTTTCTTT
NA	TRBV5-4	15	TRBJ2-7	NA	CASSLQGGGAYEQYF	TGTGCCAGCAGCTTGCAGGGTGGTGGGGCCTACGAGCAGTACTTC
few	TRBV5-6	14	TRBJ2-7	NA	CASSRLAETYEQYF	TGTGCCAGCAGCAGATTAGCGGAAACCTACGAGCAGTACTTC
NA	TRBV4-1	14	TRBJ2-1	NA	CASSQEGSNREQFF	TGCGCCAGCAGCCAAGAGGGGAGCAATCGTGAGCAGTTCTTC
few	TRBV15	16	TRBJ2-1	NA	CATSRDRASSYNEQFF	TGTGCCACCAGCAGAGACCGGGCGAGCTCCTACAATGAGCAGTTCTTC
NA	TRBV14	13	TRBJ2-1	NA	CASSQAPGREQFF	TGTGCCAGCAGCCAAGCCCCAGGTCGGGAGCAGTTCTTC
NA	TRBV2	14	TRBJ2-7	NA	CASTLRGDFGEQYF	TGTGCCAGCACTCTCAGAGGGGACTTCGGGGAGCAGTACTTC
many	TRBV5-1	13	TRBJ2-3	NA	CASSLALGDTQYF	TGCGCCAGCAGCTTGGCCTTGGGAGATACGCAGTATTTT
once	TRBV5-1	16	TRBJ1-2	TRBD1	CASSLDRGRLADGYTF	TGCGCCAGCAGCTTGGACAGGGGGAGGCTTGCCGATGGCTACACCTTC
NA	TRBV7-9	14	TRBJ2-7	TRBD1	CASSLIRQGNEQYF	TGTGCCAGCAGTCTAATTCGACAGGGCAACGAGCAGTACTTC
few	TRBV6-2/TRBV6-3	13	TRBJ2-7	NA	CASSYSYSYEQYF	TGTGCCAGCAGTTACTCTTACAGCTACGAGCAGTACTTC
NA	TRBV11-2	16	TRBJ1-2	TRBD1	CASSPIKQGGDYGYTF	TGTGCCAGCAGCCCAATAAAACAGGGGGGGGACTATGGCTACACCTTC
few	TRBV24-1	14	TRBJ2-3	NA	CATSQGYGTDTQYF	TGTGCCACCAGTCAGGGTTACGGCACAGATACGCAGTATTTT
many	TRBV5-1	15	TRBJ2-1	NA	CASSSDPGLHNEQFF	TGCGCCAGCAGTTCCGACCCGGGCCTCCACAATGAGCAGTTCTTC
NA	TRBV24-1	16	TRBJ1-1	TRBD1	CATSDSGQGGNTEAFF	TGTGCCACCAGTGATAGTGGACAGGGCGGGAACACTGAAGCTTTCTTT
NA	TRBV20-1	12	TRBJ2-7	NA	CSARPEGYEQYF	TGCAGTGCTAGGCCTGAGGGCTACGAGCAGTACTTC